One TCR beta chain is described in this entry. Its recognized antigen is unknown. No much larger clone is present one base from it, and per-base qualities are unavailable. This specimen belongs to a study of regulatory T cells in long-lasting Graves disease (dated by TCRdb to the early 2020s). Study-level background: Newly diagnosed Graves' disease patients had taken antithyroid drugs for less than 3 months. Persistent Graves' disease patients were compared with newly diagnosed Graves' disease patients by peripheral blood TCR sequencing and RNA sequencing. The study was conducted in China and was registered as a clinical trial. A total of around 33 samples were covered by TCR sequencing, comprising roughly 13 persistent and about 20 newly diagnosed Graves' disease patients.

Broad study findings and their caveats: Because the primary lesion, thyroid tissue, could not be accessed, the study looked at peripheral blood alone. Persistent Graves' disease patients showed lower TCR Shannon entropy and fewer highly expanded clones than newly diagnosed patients, suggesting clonal expansion. Sequencing and analysis were restricted to the TCR beta chain. TRBV28, TRBJ1-2 and TRBJ2-5 were preferentially used in persistent disease, while TRBV20-1 and TRBJ2-1 were favored in newly diagnosed disease. The authors noted that the small sample size was a limitation that may lower accuracy. Persistent patients shared more public clonotypes among themselves (around 2,800) than newly diagnosed patients did (over 950).

The sample's time point label is to be understood as: newly diagnosed GD, antithyroid drugs for less than 3 months. For both TCR sequencing and RNA sequencing, RNA was extracted from PBMCs in TRIzol. The diagnosis of Graves' disease was made according to American Thyroid Association guidelines. Patients were recruited from an endocrinology department in Xi'an, China. Each patient gave around 9.2 milliliters of peripheral blood, collected in an EDTA anticoagulant tube. Ficoll Paque Plus density gradient separation was used to isolate PBMCs, and no further T cell sorting was performed. An Agilent 2100 Bioanalyzer and agarose gel were used to assess RNA quality, and a NanoDrop 2000 was used to measure RNA concentration. Library method: multiplex PCR. The data were produced on an Illumina HiSeq 4000. To build TCR beta libraries, CDR3 regions were amplified by Arm-PCR using iRepertoire HTBI primers. Before sequencing, the PCR products underwent gel purification. The original methods were these. Gene usage analysis of CDR3 amino acid clonotypes used the 62 TRBV and 14 to 15 TRBJ segments found across samples. COPE and FqMerger were used to merge the filtered high-quality paired reads into contigs. BLAST was used to align contigs to IMGT TRBV, TRBD and TRBJ reference genes, with CDR3 defined following IMGT. Clonotypes above 0.1% frequency were classified as highly expanded clones. Repertoire diversity was measured by Shannon entropy, and V-J evenness by the Gini coefficient. Public clonotypes were defined as clonotypes shared by more than one individual. The raw public data were reprocessed by TCRdb itself: fastp quality trimming at Q25, MiXCR clonotype calling, in-frame beta chains only. Rows merge per CDR3 protein into single entries with the most common DNA and genes. The V and J calls, along with clone size, are taken from TCRdb and not from the paper's own processing. In this sample the table shows roughly 400,000 distinct CDR3 sequences, about a sixth of which occur a single time. Less than 30% of the sample comes from the top ten.

CDR1 MNHNS and CDR2 SASEGT are derived from the germline V gene. From the cysteine through the phenylalanine, the CDR3 covers 13 amino acids. The only DNA kept is the CDR3, 39 bases in frame from the first base. Trimming takes 9 bases from V and 8 bases from J, and the germline ends sit 17 bases apart. This same sample was also part of a study on T cells in Graves' hyperthyroidism and ophthalmopathy. The second study's paper adds: A patient counted as having stable Graves' hyperthyroidism if no progression to ophthalmopathy occurred over 18 months of follow-up. The hyperthyroidism patients were between 18 and 65 years old and newly diagnosed, with a disease duration of less than 2 months. Any patient with an uncontrolled infection, another autoimmune disease, pregnancy or lactation was excluded. Diagnoses were established on the basis of clinical symptoms, serum thyroxine and TRAb, thyroid ultrasound, and orbital computed tomography. The first round of RT-PCR for the TCR CDR3 was performed with the HTBI primer set and the Qiagen OneStep RT-PCR kit. Most expanded thyroid clonotypes (frequency above 0.001) were also detected in blood, a finding suggesting that blood repertoires may reflect thyroid immune responses. A 13 V-J signature model separated ophthalmopathy from stable hyperthyroidism, with around 90% sensitivity and 81% to 82% specificity in cross-validation and 80%/75% in testing. In validation, the model predicted progression to ophthalmopathy with approximately 71% sensitivity and roughly 72% specificity, a median of 6.5 months before onset. A discovery cohort of about a hundred patients, 43 with Graves' ophthalmopathy and 55 to 60 with stable Graves' hyperthyroidism, was used to find distinguishing TCR V-J signatures. Prospective prediction of ophthalmopathy was tested in an independent validation cohort of 18 to 20 hyperthyroidism patients and roughly 16 patients who later progressed to ophthalmopathy. The 95 to 100 discovery patients were randomly divided into training and test sets at a 7:3 ratio. In addition, the study compared T-cell repertoires in thyroid tissue and in blood from six Graves' hyperthyroidism patients. After sampling, hyperthyroidism patients received methimazole starting at 30 mg daily, and ophthalmopathy patients received high-dose intravenous methylprednisolone. Libraries were constructed in a second round of multiplex PCR, after which size selection and purification were carried out. Sequencing of the libraries was done on an Illumina HiSeq2000 using paired-end 100 bp reads. Raw data were processed with SOAPnuke, discarding reads with adapters, uncalled bases, mean Phred below 15, or no exact constant-primer or identifier match. COPE v1.2.5 was used to merge the high-quality paired reads, and each unique nucleotide sequence was defined as a clonotype. MiTCR v1.1 was used to align the clonotypes against IMGT TRBV, TRBD and TRBJ reference segments. Only V-J combinations with frequency above 0.0001, covering approximately 99% of repertoires, were analysed. A TCS score was defined as the ratio of F50 (clonal expansion) to E x V (chaos), with BLOSUM62-based TCRdist applied between CDR3 peptides within each V-J. Welch's t-statistics and random forest reduced some 510 V-J features to some 14, which were used in a naive Bayes classifier (R e1071). No statistical method was used to fix the sample size in advance, and group allocation was not hidden from the investigators. The paper reports TCR Vbeta CDR3 sequencing of 130 to 150 peripheral blood samples: some 44 ophthalmopathy, about 75 hyperthyroidism and approximately 17 progressor patients.

The sequencing here drew on peripheral blood mononuclear cells (PBMCs), taken at new diagnosis, from a patient treated with antithyroid drugs. The chain is made from TRBV6-1 and TRBJ2-1; perhaps TRBD2 is the D gene, with 5 bases matching. This TCR was sampled from a woman between 18 and 29 years old with Graves disease. Donor details come from another sample of the same person, matched by shared clones. Here the CDR3 is given as CASRASLDYEQFF. The nucleotide sequence is given as TGTGCCAGTAGAGCTTCCTTGGACTATGAGCAGTTCTTC.